This TCR beta chain was identified in a study of Graves' ophthalmopathy and Graves' hyperthyroidism. This clonotype was seen only a few times. Trimming cost V 7 bases and J 7 bases, with 29 bases left between them. CDR1 LNHDA and CDR2 SQIVND come from the germline V gene (reference sequence). This CDR3 contains 17 residues. For repertoire sequencing, the TCR beta CDR3 regions were amplified from RNA transcripts. HTBI-primed RT-PCR formed the first round, and a multiplex PCR formed the second. One entry per CDR3 protein results from TCRdb running MiXCR on the multiplex PCR reads. The repertoire holds around 1.1 million distinct CDR3 sequences, with approximately 35% as singletons.

The chain carries TRBV19 and TRBJ2-7; possible D gene TRBD1, 5 bases. What was sequenced was peripheral blood or thyroid tissue (not recorded which). This receptor was taken from an adult man with Graves' hyperthyroidism. CDR3 sequence: CASTPKWFEDTEEEQYF. For the CDR3, the DNA is TGTGCCAGTACGCCGAAATGGTTTGAGGACACCGAGGAAGAGCAGTACTTC.